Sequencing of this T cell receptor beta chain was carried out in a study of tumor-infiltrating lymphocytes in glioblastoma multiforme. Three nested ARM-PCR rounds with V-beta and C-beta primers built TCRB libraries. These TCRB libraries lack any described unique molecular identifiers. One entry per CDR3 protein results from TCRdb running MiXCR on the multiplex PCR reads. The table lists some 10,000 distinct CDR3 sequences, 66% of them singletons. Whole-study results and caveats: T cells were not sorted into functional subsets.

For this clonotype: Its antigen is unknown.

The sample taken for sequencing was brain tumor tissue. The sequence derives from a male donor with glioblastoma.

Written as DNA, the CDR3 is TGTGCCAGCAGCTTAGCCAGGACTAGCGGGCTACCGAGGCTGTTTTTT. It translates to CASSLARTSGLPRLFF. This chain uses TRBV11-2 with TRBJ2-2, with 11 bases that match TRBD2. J lost 13 bases, V lost 1 base, and 11 bases had no gene match. Germline values: CDR1 SGHAT, CDR2 FQNNGV. CDR3 length: 16 residues.